This T cell receptor beta chain was documented in a study of blood T cell repertoires in COVID-19. Study-level information: Samples of COVID-19 (acute and convalescent) were obtained from the United States, Italy and Spain. PBMCs, B-cell-depleted T cells, or T cells were the source of the cDNA or gDNA that made up the material.

In the authors' workflow: Estimation of nucleated cell counts was performed using reference gene primer amplification. Method: immunoSEQ multiplex PCR; TCRdb's copy keeps in-frame clones and lacks some. V and J calls and clone size come straight from that table; D and trimming were deduced from the DNA. The profile shows some 130,000 clones, roughly 84% of them singletons. V gave up 2 bases and J gave up 3 bases; unmatched junction bases: 4. Germline V lookup: CDR1 SEHNR, CDR2 FQNEAQ (reference sequence). The CDR3 has 15 residues. V gene TRBV7-9 combines with J gene TRBJ2-4; 7 bases line up with TRBD1. The material sequenced was peripheral blood. The sequence derives from a woman aged 25-40 years who had recovered from COVID-19. The CDR3: CASSLLRTGKNIQYF. The DNA of the CDR3 is TGTGCCAGCAGCTTACTACGGACAGGCAAAAACATTCAGTACTTC.